The T cell receptor (beta chain) under discussion was sequenced for a study of response to subunit inactivated influenza vaccine. General observations from the study: With each seasonal influenza vaccination, the authors suggested, few new T cells are recruited.

A single record per CDR3 protein comes from TCRdb applying MiXCR to the RT-PCR reads. Here the sample spans about 500,000 distinct CDR3 sequences, 16% being singletons. This clonotype has more than one count but fewer than ten. Its antigen is unidentified. Sequenced material: CD4+ T cells sorted from PBMCs, taken less than 30 months after vaccination. The TCR sequence derives from a man between 45 and 75 years old who received an inactivated influenza vaccine.

The CDR3 DNA sequence: TGTGCCAGCAGGATCGGGACTACCCGCTGGGATACGCAGTATTTT. Translated: CASRIGTTRWDTQYF. This rearrangement joins TRBV6-2 or TRBV6-3 to TRBJ2-3; 7 bases agree with TRBD2. V shed 6 bases and J 6 bases; nucleotides not matched to a gene: 12. Germline CDR1 is MNHEY and CDR2 is SVGEGT. The CDR3 has 15 amino acids.